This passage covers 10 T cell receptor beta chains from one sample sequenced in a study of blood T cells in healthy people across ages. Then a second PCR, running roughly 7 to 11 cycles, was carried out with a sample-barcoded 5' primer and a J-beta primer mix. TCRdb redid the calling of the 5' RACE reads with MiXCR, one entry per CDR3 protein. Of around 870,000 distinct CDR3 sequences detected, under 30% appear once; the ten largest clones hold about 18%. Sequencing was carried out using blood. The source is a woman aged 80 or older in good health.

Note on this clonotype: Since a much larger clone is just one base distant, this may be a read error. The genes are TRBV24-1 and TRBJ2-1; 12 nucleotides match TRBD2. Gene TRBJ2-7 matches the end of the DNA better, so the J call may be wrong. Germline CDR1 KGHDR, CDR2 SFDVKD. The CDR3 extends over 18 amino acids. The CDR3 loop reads CATSDPLPSGGALNEQYF. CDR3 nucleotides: TGTGCCACCAGTGACCCATTACCTAGCGGGGGGGCCCTTAATGAGCAGTACTTC.

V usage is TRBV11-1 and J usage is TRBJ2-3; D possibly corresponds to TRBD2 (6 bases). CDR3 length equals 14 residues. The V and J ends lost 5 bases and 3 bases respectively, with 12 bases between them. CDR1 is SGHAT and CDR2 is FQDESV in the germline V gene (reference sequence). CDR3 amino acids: CASSGRDPTDTQYF. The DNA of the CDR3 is TGTGCCAGCAGCGGGCGGGACCCGACAGATACGCAGTATTTT.

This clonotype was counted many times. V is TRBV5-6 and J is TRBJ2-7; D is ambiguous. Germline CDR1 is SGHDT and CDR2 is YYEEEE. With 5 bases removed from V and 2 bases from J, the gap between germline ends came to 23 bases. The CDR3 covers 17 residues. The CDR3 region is CASRPGPRQIRPYEQYF. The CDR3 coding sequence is TGTGCCAGCAGACCCGGGCCGCGACAAATCCGGCCCTACGAGCAGTACTTC.

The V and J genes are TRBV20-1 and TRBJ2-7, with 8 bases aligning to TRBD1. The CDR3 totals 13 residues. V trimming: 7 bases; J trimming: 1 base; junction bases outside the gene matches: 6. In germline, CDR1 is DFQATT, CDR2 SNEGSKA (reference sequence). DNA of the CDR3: TGCAGTGGCCAGGGGGCCCTTTCCTACGAGCAGTACTTC. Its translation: CSGQGALSYEQYF.

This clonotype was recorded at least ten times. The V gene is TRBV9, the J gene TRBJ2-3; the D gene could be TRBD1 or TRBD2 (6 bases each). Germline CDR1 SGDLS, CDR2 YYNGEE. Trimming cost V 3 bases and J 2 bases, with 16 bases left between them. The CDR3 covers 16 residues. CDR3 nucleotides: TGTGCCAGCAGCGCCGGCGGCGGGACATACACAGATACGCAGTATTTT. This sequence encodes CASSAGGGTYTDTQYF.

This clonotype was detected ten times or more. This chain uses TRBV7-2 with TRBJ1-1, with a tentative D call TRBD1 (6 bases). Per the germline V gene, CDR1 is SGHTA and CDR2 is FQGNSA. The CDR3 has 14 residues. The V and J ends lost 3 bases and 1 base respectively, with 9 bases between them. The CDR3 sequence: CASSFGQRNTEAFF. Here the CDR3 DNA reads TGTGCCAGCAGCTTTGGACAGCGGAACACTGAAGCTTTCTTT.

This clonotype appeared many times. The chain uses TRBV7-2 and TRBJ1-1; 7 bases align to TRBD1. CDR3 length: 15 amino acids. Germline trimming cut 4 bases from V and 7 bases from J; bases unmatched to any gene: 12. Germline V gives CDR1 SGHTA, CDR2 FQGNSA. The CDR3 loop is CASSSTQGGAGEAFF. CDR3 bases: TGTGCCAGCAGCTCCACCCAGGGGGGGGCAGGTGAAGCTTTCTTT.

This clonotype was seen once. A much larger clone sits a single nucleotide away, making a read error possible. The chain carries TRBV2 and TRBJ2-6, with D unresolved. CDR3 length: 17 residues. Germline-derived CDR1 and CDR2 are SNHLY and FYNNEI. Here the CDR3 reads CACSESSVRTGANVLTF. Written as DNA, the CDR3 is TGTGCCTGCAGTGAATCGAGTGTCAGGACTGGGGCCAACGTCCTGACTTTC.

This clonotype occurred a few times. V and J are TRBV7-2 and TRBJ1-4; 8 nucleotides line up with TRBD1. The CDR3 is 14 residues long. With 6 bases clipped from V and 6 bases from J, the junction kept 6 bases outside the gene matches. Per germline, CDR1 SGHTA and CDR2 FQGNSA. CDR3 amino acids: CASRPGGRDEKLFF. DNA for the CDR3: TGTGCCAGCAGACCAGGGGGCCGGGATGAAAAACTGTTTTTT.

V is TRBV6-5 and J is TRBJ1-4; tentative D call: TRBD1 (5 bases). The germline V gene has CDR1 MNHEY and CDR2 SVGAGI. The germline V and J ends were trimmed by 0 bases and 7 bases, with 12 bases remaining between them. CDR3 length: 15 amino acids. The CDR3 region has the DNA TGTGCCAGCAGTTACTCTGGAGGGGATCGTGAAAAACTGTTTTTT. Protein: CASSYSGGDREKLFF.